This entry is about one T cell receptor beta chain. CDR1 SGHTS and CDR2 YDEGEE come from the germline V gene. V shed 0 bases and J shed 15 bases, with 16 bases lying between them. The CDR3 totals 13 residues. This table comes from immunoSEQ multiplex PCR, and its TCRdb copy is limited to in-frame clones, with some not included. The table records 80,000 to 100,000 clones, less than 85% of them present only once. These data originate in a study of blood T cell repertoires in COVID-19. About the research overall: COVID-19 samples collected from the United States, Italy and Spain covered acute and convalescent phases.

The TCR was taken from a man between 65 and 79 years old with COVID-19, enrolled during active disease. The rearrangement joins TRBV5-8 to TRBJ2-1; D may be TRBD2 (5 bases). Sequenced input: peripheral blood. DNA for the CDR3: TGTGCCAGCAGCTTGGTGGTGGTGGGAGCGCGGTTCTTC. This translates into CASSLVVVGARFF.